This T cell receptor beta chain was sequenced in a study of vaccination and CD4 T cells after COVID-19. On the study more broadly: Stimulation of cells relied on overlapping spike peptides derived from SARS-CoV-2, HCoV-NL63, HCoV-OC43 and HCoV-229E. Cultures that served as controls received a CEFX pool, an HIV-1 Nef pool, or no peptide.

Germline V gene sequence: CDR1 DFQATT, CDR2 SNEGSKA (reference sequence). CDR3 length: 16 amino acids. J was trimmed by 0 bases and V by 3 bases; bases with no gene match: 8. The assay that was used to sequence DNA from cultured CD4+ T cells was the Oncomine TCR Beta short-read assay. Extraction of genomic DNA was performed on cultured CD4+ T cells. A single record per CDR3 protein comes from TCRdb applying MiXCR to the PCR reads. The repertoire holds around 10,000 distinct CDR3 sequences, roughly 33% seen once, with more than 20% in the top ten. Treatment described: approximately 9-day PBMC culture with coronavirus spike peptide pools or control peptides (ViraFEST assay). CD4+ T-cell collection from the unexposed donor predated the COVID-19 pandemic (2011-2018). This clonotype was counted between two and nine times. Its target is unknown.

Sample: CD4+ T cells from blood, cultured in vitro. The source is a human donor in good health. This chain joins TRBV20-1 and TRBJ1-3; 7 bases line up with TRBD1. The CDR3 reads CSASHRGSVSGNTIYF. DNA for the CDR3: TGCAGTGCTAGCCACAGGGGTAGCGTCTCTGGAAACACCATATATTTT.